The 14 T cell receptor beta chains below all came from one sample that was sequenced in a study of CD8 T cells in Susac syndrome. It was with random hexamers that roughly 0.45 to 1 ug RNA was reverse transcribed. TCRdb re-derived calls from the immunoSEQ multiplex PCR reads in MiXCR, one entry per CDR3 protein. The sample contains 210,000 or so distinct CDR3 sequences, about 93% of which appear only once. The material sequenced was CD8+ T cells from PBMCs. The receptors derive from a human donor with multiple sclerosis.

The sample holds one count of this clonotype. The J gene is TRBJ2-6, the V gene TRBV15; 8 bases match TRBD1. Germline loops: CDR1 LNHNV, CDR2 YYDKDF (reference sequence). The CDR3 has 16 residues. Trimming removed 5 bases from V and 2 bases from J; junction bases left unmatched: 5. The CDR3 reads CATSPQGGTGANVLTF. CDR3 in DNA: TGTGCCACCAGCCCACAGGGGGGAACTGGGGCCAACGTCCTGACTTTC. Full variable domain (remainder filled in from reference TRBV15 and TRBJ2-6): DAMVIQNPRYQVTQFGKPVTLSCSQTLNHNVMYWYQQKSSQAPKLLFHYYDKDFNNEADTPDNFQSRRPNTSFCFLDIRSPGLGDTAMYLCATSPQGGTGANVLTFGAGSRLTVL.

The chain combines TRBV4-1 with TRBJ2-1; D not resolved. The germline CDR1 and CDR2 sequences are MGHRA and YSYEKL. Trimming shortened V by 1 base and J by 10 bases, and 8 bases separated the two germline ends. The CDR3 contains 12 residues. DNA for the CDR3: TGCGCCAGCAGCCAAGGAAATACAGAGCAGTTCTTC. It yields the protein CASSQGNTEQFF.

V and J are TRBV13 and TRBJ2-5, with a weak D call TRBD2 (6 bases). V lost 2 bases and J 4 bases, leaving 11 bases between the germline ends. There are 14 residues in the CDR3. Germline CDR1 and CDR2: PRHDT and FYEKMQ (reference sequence). CDR3 nucleotide sequence: TGTGCCAGCAGCTTAATAGGCGGGGCAGAGACCCAGTACTTC. This sequence encodes CASSLIGGAETQYF. Based on the CDR3 plus reference TRBV13 and TRBJ2-5, the full variable domain is AAGVIQSPRHLIKEKRETATLKCYPIPRHDTVYWYQQGPGQDPQFLISFYEKMQSDKGSIPDRFSAQQFSDYHSELNMSSLELGDSALYFCASSLIGGAETQYFGPGTRLLVL.

J is TRBJ2-1 and V is TRBV7-3; TRBD2 is a possible D gene (5 bases). Germline CDR1 is SGHTA and CDR2 is FQGTGA. The V gene lost 2 bases and the J gene lost 6 bases, with 11 bases spanning the gap. The CDR3 totals 14 residues. CDR3 protein: CASSLEPGFNEQFF. CDR3 sequence (DNA): TGTGCCAGCAGCTTAGAACCGGGATTCAATGAGCAGTTCTTC.

The chain recombines TRBV27 with TRBJ2-1; D is unresolved. Trimming pared 8 bases from V and 7 bases from J, leaving 12 bases between. This CDR3 is built from 12 residues. Germline lookup yields CDR1 MNHEY and CDR2 SMNVEV (reference sequence). The CDR3 spells CASGPWGNEQFF. For the CDR3, the DNA is TGTGCCAGCGGACCCTGGGGAAATGAGCAGTTCTTC.

The chain is built from TRBV12-3 or TRBV12-4 and TRBJ2-7, with 9 bases matching TRBD2. V lost 5 bases, J lost 6 bases, and 11 bases stayed unmatched. The CDR3 contains 15 residues. CDR3 sequence: CASSPNTGLAREQYF. CDR3 sequence (DNA): TGTGCCAGCAGTCCCAACACGGGACTAGCCCGCGAGCAGTACTTC.

V gene TRBV6-5 combines with J gene TRBJ2-3; maybe TRBD2 (5 bases). Germline V CDR1 and CDR2: MNHEY, SVGAGI. The CDR3 length is 15 residues. The V gene lost 6 bases and the J gene lost 2 bases, with 15 bases spanning the gap. The chain's CDR3 is CASRPHGENTDTQYF. The CDR3 DNA is TGTGCCAGCAGACCCCACGGGGAGAACACAGATACGCAGTATTTT.

This chain uses TRBV10-2 with TRBJ1-1; no firm D call. The CDR3 has 14 residues. The V gene lost 6 bases and the J gene lost 0 bases, with 11 bases spanning the gap. Germline CDR1 and CDR2: WSHSY and SAAADI. CDR3 in DNA: TGCGCCAGCAGCAAACAGAATATGAACACTGAAGCTTTCTTT. It yields the protein CASSKQNMNTEAFF.

The chain joins TRBV30 to TRBJ1-4; D is unclear. Per germline, CDR1 GTSNPN and CDR2 SVGIG (reference sequence). The CDR3 sequence is 10 residues long. V was trimmed by 7 bases and J by 7 bases, leaving 7 bases between them. The CDR3: CAFNSEKLFF. CDR3 bases: TGTGCCTTCAACTCTGAAAAACTGTTTTTT. The full variable domain, its missing parts supplied by reference TRBV30 and TRBJ1-4, is SQTIHQWPATLVQPVGSPLSLECTVEGTSNPNLYWYRQAAGRGLQLLFYSVGIGQISSEVPQNLSASRPQDRQFILSSKKLLLSDSGFYLCAFNSEKLFFGSGTQLSVL.

The genes are TRBV7-3 and TRBJ2-5, with TRBD1 as a possible D gene (5 bases). Germline values: CDR1 SGHTA, CDR2 FQGTGA. With 5 bases removed from V and 0 bases from J, the gap between germline ends came to 13 bases. The CDR3 runs to 15 residues. This CDR3 reads CASSPFGQNQETQYF. The CDR3 nucleotides are TGTGCCAGCAGCCCATTTGGACAAAACCAAGAGACCCAGTACTTC. Full variable domain (remainder filled in from reference TRBV7-3 and TRBJ2-5): GAGVSQTPSNKVTEKGKYVELRCDPISGHTALYWYRQSLGQGPEFLIYFQGTGAADDSGLPNDRFFAVRPEGSVSTLKIQRTERGDSAVYLCASSPFGQNQETQYFGPGTRLLVL.

CDR3 amino acids: CASSRTSGHNEQFF. The CDR3 nucleotides are TGTGCCAGCAGCCGGACTAGCGGCCACAATGAGCAGTTCTTC. V is TRBV7-9 and J is TRBJ2-1; 10 bases fit TRBD2. Trimming took 5 bases from V and 5 from J; bases not matched to a gene: 3. The CDR3 is 14 amino acids. Germline V CDR1 and CDR2: SEHNR, FQNEAQ (reference sequence).

This chain uses TRBV19 with TRBJ1-1; D ambiguous. Germline CDR1 is LNHDA and CDR2 is SQIVND (reference sequence). The CDR3 contains 12 residues. Trimming shortened V by 5 bases and J by 1 base, and 5 bases separated the two germline ends. DNA for the CDR3: TGTGCCAGTAGTGACCCGAACACTGAAGCTTTCTTT. Translating gives CASSDPNTEAFF. Full variable domain (outside the CDR3, taken from reference TRBV19 and TRBJ1-1): DGGITQSPKYLFRKEGQNVTLSCEQNLNHDAMYWYRQDPGQGLRLIYYSQIVNDFQKGDIAEGYSVSREKKESFPLTVTSAQKNPTAFYLCASSDPNTEAFFGQGTRLTVV.

The CDR3 sequence is CASSQVLAGGREQYF. CDR3 nucleotide sequence: TGTGCCAGCAGCCAAGTGTTAGCGGGAGGGCGTGAGCAGTACTTC. The chain is built from TRBV4-2 and TRBJ2-7, with TRBD2 identical over 11 bases. V lost 1 base to trimming and J lost 7 bases; unmatched junction nucleotides: 6. The CDR3 has 15 residues. Germline values: CDR1 LGHNA, CDR2 YNFKEQ.

The chain joins TRBV7-9 to TRBJ1-1, with D possibly being TRBD1 (5 bases). CDR1 SEHNR and CDR2 FQNEAQ come from the germline V gene (reference sequence). The CDR3 consists of 15 residues. Trimming left V 4 bases short and J 1 base short, with 13 bases between. CDR3 sequence reads: CASSYRDSGNTEAFF. CDR3 DNA sequence: TGTGCCAGCAGCTATCGGGACTCAGGGAACACTGAAGCTTTCTTT.